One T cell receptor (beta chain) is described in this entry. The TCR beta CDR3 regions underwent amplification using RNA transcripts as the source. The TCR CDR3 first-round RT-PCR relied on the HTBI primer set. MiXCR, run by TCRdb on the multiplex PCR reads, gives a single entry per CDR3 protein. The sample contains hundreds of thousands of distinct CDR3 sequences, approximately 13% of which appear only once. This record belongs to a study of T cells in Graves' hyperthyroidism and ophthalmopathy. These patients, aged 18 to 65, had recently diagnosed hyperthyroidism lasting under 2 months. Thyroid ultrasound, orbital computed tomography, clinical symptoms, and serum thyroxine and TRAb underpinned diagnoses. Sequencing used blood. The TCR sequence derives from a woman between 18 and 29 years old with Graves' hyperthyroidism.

CDR3 sequence: CASKGAGEVSPLHF. CDR3 nucleotides: TGTGCCAGCAAGGGGGCAGGGGAGGTTTCACCCCTCCACTTT. The chain links TRBV2 to TRBJ1-6, with TRBD1 matching 7 bases. This CDR3 spans 14 amino acids. Germline V lookup: CDR1 SNHLY, CDR2 FYNNEI. The junction had 9 bases not matched to a gene; V was cut back by 7 bases and J by 9 bases.